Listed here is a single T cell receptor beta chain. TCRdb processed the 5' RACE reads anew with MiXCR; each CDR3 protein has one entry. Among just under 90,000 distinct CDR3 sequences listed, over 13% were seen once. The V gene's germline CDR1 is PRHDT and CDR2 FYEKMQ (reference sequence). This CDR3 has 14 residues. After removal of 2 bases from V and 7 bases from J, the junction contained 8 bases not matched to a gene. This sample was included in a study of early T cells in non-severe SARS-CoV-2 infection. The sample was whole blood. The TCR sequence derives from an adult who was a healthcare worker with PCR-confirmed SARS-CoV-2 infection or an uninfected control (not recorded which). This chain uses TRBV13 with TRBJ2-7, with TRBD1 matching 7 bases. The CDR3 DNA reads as TGTGCCAGCAGCTTACTAGGGGGCGGAGGAGAGCAGTACTTC. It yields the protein CASSLLGGGGEQYF.